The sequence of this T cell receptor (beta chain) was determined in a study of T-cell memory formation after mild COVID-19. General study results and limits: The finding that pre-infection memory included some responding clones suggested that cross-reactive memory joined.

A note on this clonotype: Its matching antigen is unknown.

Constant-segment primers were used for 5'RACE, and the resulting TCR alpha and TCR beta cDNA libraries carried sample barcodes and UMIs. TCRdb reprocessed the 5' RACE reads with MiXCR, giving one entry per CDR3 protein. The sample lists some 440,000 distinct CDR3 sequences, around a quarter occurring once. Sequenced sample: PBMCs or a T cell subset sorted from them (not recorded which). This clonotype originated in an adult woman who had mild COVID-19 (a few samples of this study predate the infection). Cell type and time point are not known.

CDR3 coding DNA: TGTGCCAGCAGTAGGGACAGGGGTTGGACAGATACGCAGTATTTT. It is translated as CASSRDRGWTDTQYF. The J gene is TRBJ2-3, the V gene TRBV12-3 or TRBV12-4, with 10 bases lining up with TRBD1. CDR3 length: 15 residues. After removal of 5 bases from V and 3 bases from J, the junction contained 5 bases not matched to a gene.